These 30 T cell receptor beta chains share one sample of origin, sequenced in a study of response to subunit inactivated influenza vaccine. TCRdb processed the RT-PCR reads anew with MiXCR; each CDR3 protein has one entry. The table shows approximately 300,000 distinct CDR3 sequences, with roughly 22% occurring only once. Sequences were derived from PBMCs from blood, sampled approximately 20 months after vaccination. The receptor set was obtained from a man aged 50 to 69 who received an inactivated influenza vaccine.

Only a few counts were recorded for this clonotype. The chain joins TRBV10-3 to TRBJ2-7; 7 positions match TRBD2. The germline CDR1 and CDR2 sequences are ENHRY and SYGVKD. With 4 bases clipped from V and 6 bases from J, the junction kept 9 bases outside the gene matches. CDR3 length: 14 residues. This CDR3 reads CAISGAREPSEQYF. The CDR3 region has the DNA TGTGCCATCAGTGGGGCGCGGGAGCCTTCCGAGCAGTACTTC.

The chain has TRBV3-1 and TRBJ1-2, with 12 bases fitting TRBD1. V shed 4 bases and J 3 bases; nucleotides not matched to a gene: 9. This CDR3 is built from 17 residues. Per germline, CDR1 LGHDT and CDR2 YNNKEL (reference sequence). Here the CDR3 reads CASSPKGTGGRDYGYTF. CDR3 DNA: TGTGCCAGCAGCCCCAAGGGGACAGGGGGCAGAGACTATGGCTACACCTTC.

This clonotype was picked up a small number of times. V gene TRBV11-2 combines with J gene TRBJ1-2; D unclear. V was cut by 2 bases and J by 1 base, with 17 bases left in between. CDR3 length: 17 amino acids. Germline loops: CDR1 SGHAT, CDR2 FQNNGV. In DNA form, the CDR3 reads TGTGCCAGCAGCTTATCGGCCAATCGGGCTGGTAACTATGGCTACACCTTC. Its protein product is CASSLSANRAGNYGYTF.

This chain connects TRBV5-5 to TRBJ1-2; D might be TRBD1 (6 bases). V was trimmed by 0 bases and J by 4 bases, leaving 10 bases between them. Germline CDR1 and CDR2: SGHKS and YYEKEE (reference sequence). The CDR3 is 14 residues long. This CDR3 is CASSLAGHPYGYTF. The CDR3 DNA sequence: TGTGCCAGCAGCTTGGCGGGACACCCCTATGGCTACACCTTC.

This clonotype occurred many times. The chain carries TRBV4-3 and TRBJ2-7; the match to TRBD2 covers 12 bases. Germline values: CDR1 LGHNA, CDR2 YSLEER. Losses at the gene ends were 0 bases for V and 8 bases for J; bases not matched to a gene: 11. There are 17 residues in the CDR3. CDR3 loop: CASSQDIRASGRAKQYF. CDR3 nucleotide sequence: TGCGCCAGCAGCCAAGATATAAGGGCTAGCGGGAGGGCTAAGCAGTACTTC.

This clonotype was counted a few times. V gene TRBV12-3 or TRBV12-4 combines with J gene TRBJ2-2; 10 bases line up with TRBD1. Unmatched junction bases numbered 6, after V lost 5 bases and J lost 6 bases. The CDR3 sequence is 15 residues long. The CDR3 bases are TGTGCCAGCAGTGCCGGGACAGGGGAGGCCGGGGAGCTGTTTTTT. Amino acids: CASSAGTGEAGELFF.

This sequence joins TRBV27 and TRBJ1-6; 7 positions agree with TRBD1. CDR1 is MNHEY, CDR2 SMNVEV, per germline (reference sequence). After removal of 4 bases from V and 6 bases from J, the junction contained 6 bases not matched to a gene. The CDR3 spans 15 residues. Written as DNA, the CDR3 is TGTGCCAGCAGTTGGATCCCAGGGGGTAATTCACCCCTCCACTTT. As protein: CASSWIPGGNSPLHF.

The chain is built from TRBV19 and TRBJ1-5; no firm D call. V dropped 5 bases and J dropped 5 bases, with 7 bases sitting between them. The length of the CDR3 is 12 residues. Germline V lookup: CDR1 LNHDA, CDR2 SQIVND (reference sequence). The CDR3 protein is CASSGRDQPQHF. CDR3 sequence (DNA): TGTGCCAGTAGTGGGCGCGATCAGCCCCAGCATTTT.

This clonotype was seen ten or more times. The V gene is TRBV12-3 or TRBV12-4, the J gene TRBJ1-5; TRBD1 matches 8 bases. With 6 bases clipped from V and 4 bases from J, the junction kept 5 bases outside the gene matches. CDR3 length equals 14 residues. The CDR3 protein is CASRSGGRNQPQHF. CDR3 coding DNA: TGTGCCAGCAGATCAGGGGGCAGGAATCAGCCCCAGCATTTT.

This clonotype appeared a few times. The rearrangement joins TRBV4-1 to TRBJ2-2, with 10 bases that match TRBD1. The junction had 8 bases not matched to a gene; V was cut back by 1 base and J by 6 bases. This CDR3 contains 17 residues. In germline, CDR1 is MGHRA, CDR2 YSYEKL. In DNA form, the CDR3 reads TGCGCCAGCAGCCAAGCCCGGACAGGGGGTGTAGCCGGGGAGCTGTTTTTT. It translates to CASSQARTGGVAGELFF.

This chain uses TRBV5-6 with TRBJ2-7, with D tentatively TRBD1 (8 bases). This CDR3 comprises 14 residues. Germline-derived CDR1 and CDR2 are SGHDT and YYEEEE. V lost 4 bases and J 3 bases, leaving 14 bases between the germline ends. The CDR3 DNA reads TGTGCCAGCAGCGGGGGGGACAGGATCTACGAGCAGTACTTC. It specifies CASSGGDRIYEQYF.

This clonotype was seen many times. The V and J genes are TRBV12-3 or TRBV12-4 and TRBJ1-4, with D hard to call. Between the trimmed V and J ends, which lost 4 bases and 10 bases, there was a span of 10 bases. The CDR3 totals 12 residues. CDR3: CASSSAPGKLFF. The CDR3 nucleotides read TGTGCCAGCAGTTCGGCCCCGGGAAAACTGTTTTTT.

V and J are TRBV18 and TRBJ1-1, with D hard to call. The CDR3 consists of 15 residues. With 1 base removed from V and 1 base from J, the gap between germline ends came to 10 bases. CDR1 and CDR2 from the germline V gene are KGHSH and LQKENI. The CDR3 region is CASSPLAGKNTEAFF. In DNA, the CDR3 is TGTGCCAGCTCACCACTTGCGGGGAAGAACACTGAAGCTTTCTTT.

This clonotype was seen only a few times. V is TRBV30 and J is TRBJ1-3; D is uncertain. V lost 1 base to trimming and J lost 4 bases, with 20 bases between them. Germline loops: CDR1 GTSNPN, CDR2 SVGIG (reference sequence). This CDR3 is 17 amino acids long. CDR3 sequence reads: CAWSAPSGPALGNTIYF. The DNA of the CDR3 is TGTGCCTGGAGTGCACCGAGTGGGCCCGCTCTCGGAAACACCATATATTTT.

The CDR3 region is CASSRPTGYEQYF. CDR3 in DNA: TGTGCCAGCAGCCGCCCTACAGGGTACGAGCAGTACTTC. The chain uses TRBV7-9 and TRBJ2-7, with D perhaps TRBD1 (6 bases). Germline V gene lookup returns CDR1 SEHNR and CDR2 FQNEAQ (reference sequence). The CDR3 totals 13 residues. V was trimmed by 5 bases and J by 4 bases, leaving 12 bases between them.

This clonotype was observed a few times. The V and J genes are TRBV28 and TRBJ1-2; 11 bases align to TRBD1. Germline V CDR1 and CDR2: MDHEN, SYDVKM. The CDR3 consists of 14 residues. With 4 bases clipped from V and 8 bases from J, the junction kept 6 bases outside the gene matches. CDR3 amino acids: CASSSGTGGNGYTF. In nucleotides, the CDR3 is TGTGCCAGCAGTTCCGGGACAGGGGGGAACGGCTACACCTTC.

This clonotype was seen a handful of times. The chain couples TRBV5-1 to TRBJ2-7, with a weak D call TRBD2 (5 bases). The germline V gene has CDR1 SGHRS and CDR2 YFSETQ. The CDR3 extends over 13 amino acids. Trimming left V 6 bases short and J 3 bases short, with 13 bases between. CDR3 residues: CASNDGGNYEQYF. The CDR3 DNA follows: TGCGCCAGCAATGATGGAGGTAACTACGAGCAGTACTTC.

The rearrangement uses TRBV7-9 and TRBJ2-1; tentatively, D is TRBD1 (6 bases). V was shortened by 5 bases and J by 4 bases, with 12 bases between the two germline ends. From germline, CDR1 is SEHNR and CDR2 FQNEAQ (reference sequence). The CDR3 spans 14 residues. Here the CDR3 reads CASSSARGYNEQFF. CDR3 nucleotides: TGTGCCAGCAGCAGCGCTAGGGGGTACAATGAGCAGTTCTTC.

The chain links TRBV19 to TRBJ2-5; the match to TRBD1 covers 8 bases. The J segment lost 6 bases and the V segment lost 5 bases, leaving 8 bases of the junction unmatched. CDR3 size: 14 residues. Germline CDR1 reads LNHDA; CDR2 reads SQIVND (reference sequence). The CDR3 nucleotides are TGTGCCAGTAGTTTCGGACAGGGAACTAAGACCCAGTACTTC. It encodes CASSFGQGTKTQYF.

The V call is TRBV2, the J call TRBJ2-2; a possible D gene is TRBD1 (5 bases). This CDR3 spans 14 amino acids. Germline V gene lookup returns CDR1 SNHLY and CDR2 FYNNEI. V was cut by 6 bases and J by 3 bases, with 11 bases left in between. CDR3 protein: CASRRTPDTGELFF. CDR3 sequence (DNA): TGTGCCAGCAGAAGGACACCGGACACCGGGGAGCTGTTTTTT.

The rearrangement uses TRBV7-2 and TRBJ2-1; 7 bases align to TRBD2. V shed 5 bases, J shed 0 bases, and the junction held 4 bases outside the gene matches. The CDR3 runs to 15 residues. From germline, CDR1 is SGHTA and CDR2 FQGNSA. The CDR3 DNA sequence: TGTGCCAGCAGCACCGGGGGGAGCTCCTACAATGAGCAGTTCTTC. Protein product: CASSTGGSSYNEQFF.

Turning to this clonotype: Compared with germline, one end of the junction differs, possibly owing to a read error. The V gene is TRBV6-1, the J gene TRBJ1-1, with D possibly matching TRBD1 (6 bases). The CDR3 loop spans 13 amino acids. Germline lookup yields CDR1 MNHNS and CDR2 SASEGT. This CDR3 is CASSMNRDTESFF. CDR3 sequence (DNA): TGTGCCAGCAGTATGAACAGGGACACTGAATCTTTCTTT.

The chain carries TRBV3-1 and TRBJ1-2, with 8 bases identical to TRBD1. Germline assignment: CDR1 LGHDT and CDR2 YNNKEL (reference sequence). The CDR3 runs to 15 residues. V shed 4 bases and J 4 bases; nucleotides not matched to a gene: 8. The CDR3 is CASSRADRGSYGYTF. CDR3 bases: TGTGCCAGCAGCCGAGCAGACAGGGGTTCCTATGGCTACACCTTC.

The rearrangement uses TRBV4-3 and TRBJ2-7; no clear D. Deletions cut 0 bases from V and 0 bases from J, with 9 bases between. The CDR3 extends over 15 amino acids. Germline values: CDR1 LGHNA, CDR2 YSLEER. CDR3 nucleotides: TGCGCCAGCAGCCAAGAAGTAGTGAGCTCCTACGAGCAGTACTTC. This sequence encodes CASSQEVVSSYEQYF.

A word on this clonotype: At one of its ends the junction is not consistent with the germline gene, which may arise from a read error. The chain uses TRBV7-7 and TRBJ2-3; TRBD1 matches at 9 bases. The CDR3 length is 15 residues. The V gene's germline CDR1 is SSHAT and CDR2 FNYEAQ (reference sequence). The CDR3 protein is CASSPQGAGTDTQYF. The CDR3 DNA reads TGTGCTAGCAGCCCACAGGGGGCTGGTACAGATACGCAGTATTTT. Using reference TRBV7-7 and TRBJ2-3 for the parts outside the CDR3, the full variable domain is GAGVSQSPRYKVTKRGQDVTLRCDPISSHATLYWYQQALGQGPEFLTYFNYEAQPDKSGLPSDRFSAERPEGSISTLTIQRTEQRDSAMYRCASSPQGAGTDTQYFGPGTRLTVL.

The CDR3 coding sequence is TGTGCCAGCAGTCCTTCTACAGGGGCGAGGGGCTACACCTTC. This codes for CASSPSTGARGYTF. The chain combines TRBV12-3 or TRBV12-4 with TRBJ1-2; 7 bases align to TRBD1. The CDR3 runs to 14 residues. J gave up 8 bases and V 5 bases, and 11 bases lay outside the gene matches.

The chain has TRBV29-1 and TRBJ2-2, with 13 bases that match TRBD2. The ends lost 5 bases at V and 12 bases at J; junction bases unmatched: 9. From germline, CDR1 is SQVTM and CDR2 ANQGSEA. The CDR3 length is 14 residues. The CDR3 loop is CSVRTSGSSGQLFF. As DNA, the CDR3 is TGCAGCGTTAGGACTAGCGGGAGTTCAGGGCAGCTGTTTTTT.

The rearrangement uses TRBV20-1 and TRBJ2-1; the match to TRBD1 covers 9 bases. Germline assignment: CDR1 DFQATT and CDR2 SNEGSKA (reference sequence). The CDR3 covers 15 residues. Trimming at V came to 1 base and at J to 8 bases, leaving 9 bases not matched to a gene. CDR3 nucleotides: TGCAGTGCTAGAGGGACCGGACAGGGGATCGATGAGCAGTTCTTC. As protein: CSARGTGQGIDEQFF.

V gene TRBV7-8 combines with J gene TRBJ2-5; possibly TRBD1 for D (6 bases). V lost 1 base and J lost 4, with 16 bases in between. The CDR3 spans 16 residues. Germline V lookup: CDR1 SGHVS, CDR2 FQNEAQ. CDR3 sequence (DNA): TGTGCCAGCAGCTTAGGCTTCTACAGGGATGGAGAGACCCAGTACTTC. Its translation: CASSLGFYRDGETQYF.

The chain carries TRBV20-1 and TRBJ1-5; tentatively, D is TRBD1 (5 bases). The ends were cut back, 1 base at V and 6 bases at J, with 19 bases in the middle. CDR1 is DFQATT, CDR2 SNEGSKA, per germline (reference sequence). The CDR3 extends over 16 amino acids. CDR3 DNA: TGCAGTGCTAGAGGATTGGGGACGGGGGGAGGTCAGCCCCAGCATTTT. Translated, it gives CSARGLGTGGGQPQHF.